These 14 T cell receptor beta chains were all obtained from the same sample, sequenced in a study of STAT5B mutations in CD4+ large granular lymphocyte leukemia. TCRdb's table, derived via immunoSEQ multiplex PCR, lists solely in-frame clones and lacks some. The profile covers roughly 3,600 clones, with 65% to 90% appearing a single time and 2.4% taken by the ten largest. The sequenced sample was CD4+ T cells from blood buffy coats. These receptor sequences come from a human donor in good health.

CDR3 in amino acids: CASSLPPTGRGETQYF. The CDR3 region has the DNA TGTGCCAGCAGCTTACCCCCGACAGGGCGGGGAGAGACCCAGTACTTC. This sequence joins TRBV7-2 and TRBJ2-5; D might be TRBD1 (7 bases). V was shortened by 2 bases and J by 4 bases, with 17 bases between the two germline ends. The germline V gene encodes CDR1 SGHTA and CDR2 FQGNSA. The CDR3 sequence is 16 residues long.

This sequence joins TRBV30 and TRBJ2-5; D call uncertain. The closer fit of TRBJ2-7 to the DNA end suggests the J call may be wrong. The CDR3 has 15 amino acids. Germline V gene sequence: CDR1 GTSNPN, CDR2 SVGIG (reference sequence). CDR3 sequence (DNA): TGTGCCTGGAGTGTAGGGCGCCTCCCCATCGACGAGCAGTACTTC. Protein: CAWSVGRLPIDEQYF.

A word on this clone: Compared with germline, one end of the junction differs, possibly owing to a read error. The chain joins TRBV7-7 to TRBJ2-7, with 7 positions matching TRBD1. Germline loops: CDR1 SSHAT, CDR2 FNYEAQ (reference sequence). The CDR3 is 13 amino acids. The CDR3 is CASSFGDSYEQYF. CDR3 coding DNA: TGTGCTAGCAGCTTTGGGGACAGCTACGAGCAGTACTTC. The whole variable domain, remainder taken from reference TRBV7-7 and TRBJ2-7, is GAGVSQSPRYKVTKRGQDVTLRCDPISSHATLYWYQQALGQGPEFLTYFNYEAQPDKSGLPSDRFSAERPEGSISTLTIQRTEQRDSAMYRCASSFGDSYEQYFGPGTRLTVT.

In this sample, this clone turned up once. This chain connects TRBV5-1 to TRBJ1-1, with unresolved D. CDR1 SGHRS and CDR2 YFSETQ come from the germline V gene. This CDR3 is built from 12 residues. V lost 1 base and J lost 7, with 8 bases in between. In DNA form, the CDR3 reads TGCGCCAGCAGCTTGAGTGCGAATGAAGCTTTCTTT. It is translated as CASSLSANEAFF.

A single count supports this clone. V is TRBV2 and J is TRBJ1-1, with D hard to call. The CDR3 spans 15 residues. Looked up from germline, CDR1 is SNHLY and CDR2 is FYNNEI. V dropped 2 bases and J dropped 5 bases, with 15 bases sitting between them. Here the CDR3 reads CASSERAEGGTEAFF. CDR3 nucleotides: TGTGCCAGCAGTGAAAGGGCGGAGGGAGGTACTGAAGCTTTCTTT.

This clone was counted once. The gene calls are TRBV6-4 and TRBJ2-3; 12 bases map to TRBD2. This CDR3 region has 15 residues. Unmatched junction bases numbered 4, after V lost 5 bases and J lost 4 bases. Germline assignment: CDR1 MRHNA and CDR2 SNTAGT. The CDR3 coding sequence is TGTGCCAGCAGTCGACTAGCGGGAGCTCCAGATACGCAGTATTTT. It translates to CASSRLAGAPDTQYF.

Only one count was recorded for this clone. This sequence joins TRBV28 and TRBJ2-7; the match to TRBD2 covers 13 bases. Germline V gene data show CDR1 as MDHEN and CDR2 as SYDVKM. The junction had 6 bases not matched to a gene; V was cut back by 5 bases and J by 5 bases. There are 15 residues in the CDR3. The DNA for the CDR3 is TGTGCCAGCAGTCAAAGGACTAGCGGGAGCGACGAGCAGTACTTC. It encodes CASSQRTSGSDEQYF.

The V call is TRBV6-5, the J call TRBJ1-5, with D maybe TRBD1 (5 bases). The CDR3 is made up of 14 amino acids. Trimming removed 5 bases at V and 9 bases at J, with 17 bases between. The germline V gene encodes CDR1 MNHEY and CDR2 SVGAGI. CDR3 sequence (DNA): TGTGCCAGCAGTGAAGATGGGGGATCAGGGCCCCAGCATTTT. This gives the protein CASSEDGGSGPQHF.

V usage is TRBV11-2 and J usage is TRBJ2-2, with D unclear. The length of the CDR3 is 11 residues. From germline, CDR1 is SGHAT and CDR2 FQNNGV. The V end lost 5 bases, the J end lost 9 bases, and 7 bases lay between the germline ends. The CDR3 coding sequence is TGTGCCAGCAGCCCAAGATGGGAGCTGTTTTTT. Its protein product is CASSPRWELFF.

The chain combines TRBV5-8 with TRBJ2-7, with D tentatively TRBD1 (5 bases). The V end was cut by 0 bases, the J end by 4 bases, with 8 bases between. CDR1 is SGHTS, CDR2 YDEGEE, per germline. CDR3 size: 13 residues. The CDR3 DNA reads as TGTGCCAGCAGCTTGGCACAGGCTTACGAGCAGTACTTC. This gives the protein CASSLAQAYEQYF.

This clone came up once. The CDR3 sequence: CASSYQAGGEQYF. The CDR3 DNA is TGTGCCAGCAGTTACCAGGCCGGGGGCGAGCAGTACTTC. The rearrangement links TRBV6-5 to TRBJ2-5, with D possibly being TRBD2 (6 bases). The J call is doubtful: the DNA matches TRBJ2-7 better. The germline CDR1 and CDR2 sequences are MNHEY and SVGAGI. The CDR3 runs to 13 residues.

V gene TRBV11-2 combines with J gene TRBJ1-1, with D unresolved. Trimming took 5 bases from V and 4 from J, leaving 8 bases between them. Germline lookup yields CDR1 SGHAT and CDR2 FQNNGV. CDR3 size: 12 residues. The CDR3 is CASSHGGTEAFF. In DNA form, the CDR3 reads TGTGCCAGCAGCCATGGCGGCACTGAAGCTTTCTTT.

The CDR3 protein is CATSRDSGRAHEQYF. The CDR3 bases are TGTGCCACCAGCAGAGATAGCGGGAGGGCCCACGAGCAGTACTTC. The chain links TRBV15 to TRBJ2-7; 11 bases fit TRBD2. V dropped 0 bases and J dropped 5; count of bases not matched to a gene: 3. The CDR3 runs to 15 residues. CDR1 is LNHNV and CDR2 is YYDKDF in the germline V gene (reference sequence).

The chain uses TRBV5-4 and TRBJ2-1; 8 bases match TRBD2. This CDR3 spans 18 amino acids. Germline V gene sequence: CDR1 SGHNT, CDR2 YYREEE (reference sequence). Trimming took 3 bases from V and 2 from J; bases not matched to a gene: 13. The CDR3 sequence: CASSSPLLADVTYNEQFF. CDR3 nucleotides: TGTGCCAGCAGCTCCCCTCTACTAGCGGACGTTACCTACAATGAGCAGTTCTTC.